The source of this TCR beta chain is a study of OX40 agonist ivuxolimab in advanced cancers. About the research overall: Dose-escalation subjects each had hepatocellular carcinoma, melanoma, renal cell or head and neck cancer.

Some clones are missing from TCRdb's copy, which holds only in-frame ones; the method was immunoSEQ multiplex PCR. The sample lists approximately 88,000 clones; approximately 90% were seen once. This receptor was taken from an adult with an advanced solid tumor such as melanoma, head and neck, liver or kidney cancer. The specimen was CD4+ or CD8+ T cells sorted from blood, collected in a trial of the OX40 agonist ivuxolimab.

CDR3 nucleotide sequence: TGCAGCGTTCTCCAAGGGGGTAATCAGCCCCAGCATTTT. It specifies CSVLQGGNQPQHF. The V and J genes are TRBV29-1 and TRBJ1-5; perhaps TRBD1 as D (6 bases). Trimming shortened V by 5 bases and J by 4 bases, and 12 bases separated the two germline ends. The CDR3 spans 13 residues. Germline CDR1 is SQVTM and CDR2 is ANQGSEA.